This entry lists 13 T cell receptor beta chains sequenced from one sample in a study of T cell responses to AZD1222 COVID-19 vaccine. TCRdb's copy holds only in-frame clones and misses some; the assay was immunoSEQ multiplex PCR. The sample consists of 150,000 to 200,000 clones, roughly 93% of them appearing once. The sequencing used peripheral blood, collected on day 0 of AZD1222 vaccination. These receptors were taken from an adult in good health.

This chain links TRBV5-1 with TRBJ1-1, with TRBD1 as a possible D gene (5 bases). Germline assignment: CDR1 SGHRS and CDR2 YFSETQ. V lost 0 bases and J 4 bases, leaving 16 bases between the germline ends. This CDR3 contains 16 residues. CDR3 in amino acids: CASSLGQSGVRTEAFF. Written as DNA, the CDR3 is TGCGCCAGCAGCTTGGGACAGTCGGGCGTCCGCACTGAAGCTTTCTTT.

CDR3 in amino acids: CASRGGGSNQPQHF. CDR3 nucleotide sequence: TGTGCCAGCAGGGGGGGTGGCAGCAATCAGCCCCAGCATTTT. The chain employs TRBV28 and TRBJ1-5; a possible D gene is TRBD1 (5 bases). Trimming left V 6 bases short and J 1 base short, with 10 bases between. CDR1 is MDHEN and CDR2 is SYDVKM in the germline V gene. The CDR3 length is 14 residues.

The V gene is TRBV28, the J gene TRBJ1-5, with a possible D match to TRBD1 (5 bases). The germline V gene encodes CDR1 MDHEN and CDR2 SYDVKM. Trimming took 1 base from V and 3 from J, leaving 13 bases between them. There are 16 residues in the CDR3. The CDR3 DNA sequence: TGTGCCAGCAGTTTATCGGCCAGGGTCGACAATCAGCCCCAGCATTTT. Amino acids: CASSLSARVDNQPQHF. The full variable domain, rest sourced from reference TRBV28 and TRBJ1-5, is DVKVTQSSRYLVKRTGEKVFLECVQDMDHENMFWYRQDPGLGLRLIYFSYDVKMKEKGDIPEGYSVSREKKERFSLILESASTNQTSMYLCASSLSARVDNQPQHFGDGTRLSIL.

J is TRBJ2-7 and V is TRBV5-4, with 9 bases aligning to TRBD1. The CDR3 length is 16 residues. Germline V gene data show CDR1 as SGHNT and CDR2 as YYREEE (reference sequence). The junction had 10 bases not matched to a gene; V was cut back by 4 bases and J by 2 bases. CDR3 loop: CASSRGNRQGAYEQYF. The CDR3 DNA is TGTGCCAGCAGCAGGGGGAACCGACAGGGGGCCTACGAGCAGTACTTC.

The chain joins TRBV28 to TRBJ1-5, with 8 bases matching TRBD1. The CDR3 is 18 residues long. Germline CDR1 MDHEN, CDR2 SYDVKM. V dropped 6 bases and J dropped 4; count of bases not matched to a gene: 17. The CDR3 nucleotides are TGTGCCAGCAGCAGCCCGGCGCAGGGGGCAGGGCAGAATCAGCCCCAGCATTTT. Protein product: CASSSPAQGAGQNQPQHF. Full variable domain (outside the CDR3, taken from reference TRBV28 and TRBJ1-5): DVKVTQSSRYLVKRTGEKVFLECVQDMDHENMFWYRQDPGLGLRLIYFSYDVKMKEKGDIPEGYSVSREKKERFSLILESASTNQTSMYLCASSSPAQGAGQNQPQHFGDGTRLSIL.

The chain is built from TRBV12-5 and TRBJ2-5, with D perhaps TRBD1 (5 bases). V was trimmed by 5 bases and J by 5 bases, leaving 18 bases between them. The length of the CDR3 is 15 residues. Germline-derived CDR1 and CDR2 are LGHNT and FRNRAP. This chain's CDR3 is CASGPLSQAWETQYF. In DNA form, the CDR3 reads TGTGCTAGTGGTCCCCTTTCACAGGCATGGGAGACCCAGTACTTC. The full variable domain, in which reference TRBV12-5 and TRBJ2-5 provide the parts outside the CDR3, is DARVTQTPRHKVTEMGQEVTMRCQPILGHNTVFWYRQTMMQGLELLAYFRNRAPLDDSGMPKDRFSAEMPDATLATLKIQPSEPRDSAVYFCASGPLSQAWETQYFGPGTRLLVL.

CDR3 region: CSASLVQVGYNSPLHF. The CDR3 coding sequence is TGCAGTGCTAGTTTGGTCCAAGTCGGCTATAATTCACCCCTCCACTTT. V is TRBV20-1 and J is TRBJ1-6, with D unclear. V lost 3 bases and J lost 3, with 15 bases in between. Germline V gene sequence: CDR1 DFQATT, CDR2 SNEGSKA (reference sequence). This CDR3 has 16 residues.

The rearrangement links TRBV4-1 to TRBJ2-7, with D uncertain. There are 16 residues in the CDR3. Germline CDR1 MGHRA, CDR2 YSYEKL. Trimming took off 5 bases at V and 0 bases at J, with 17 bases between the two ends. The CDR3 reads CASSSYAFGPSYEQYF. The CDR3 DNA reads as TGCGCCAGCAGCTCCTACGCCTTCGGGCCCTCCTACGAGCAGTACTTC.

The chain is built from TRBV5-4 and TRBJ1-6; no clear D gene. The CDR3 runs to 16 residues. Germline V gene lookup returns CDR1 SGHNT and CDR2 YYREEE (reference sequence). Trimming removed 0 bases from V and 9 bases from J, with 16 bases in between. Written as DNA, the CDR3 is TGTGCCAGCAGCTTGGGGTCCCAGAGGCCCATTTCACCCCTCCACTTT. Translated: CASSLGSQRPISPLHF. The complete variable domain, with remaining parts taken from reference TRBV5-4 and TRBJ1-6, reads ETGVTQSPTHLIKTRGQQVTLRCSSQSGHNTVSWYQQALGQGPQFIFQYYREEENGRGNFPPRFSGLQFPNYSSELNVNALELDDSALYLCASSLGSQRPISPLHFGNGTRLTVT.

The chain has TRBV5-4 and TRBJ2-2; maybe TRBD1 (6 bases). The CDR3 has 13 residues. V was shortened by 4 bases and J by 6 bases, with 10 bases between the two germline ends. Germline values: CDR1 SGHNT, CDR2 YYREEE (reference sequence). CDR3 sequence (DNA): TGTGCCAGCAGCCCAACAGGGCCCGGGGAGCTGTTTTTT. Protein sequence: CASSPTGPGELFF.

DNA for the CDR3: TGTGCCAGCAGCCAAGATAATGGGCGGAACTCTGGAAACACCATATATTTT. Translation: CASSQDNGRNSGNTIYF. The V call is TRBV3-1 (or the pseudogene TRBV3-2), the J call TRBJ1-3, with D uncertain. Looked up from germline, CDR1 is LGHDT and CDR2 is YNNKEL (reference sequence). Deletions cut 0 bases from V and 0 bases from J, with 12 bases between. CDR3 length equals 17 residues.

The chain recombines TRBV27 with TRBJ2-7, with D possibly TRBD1 on 6 matching bases. V lost 0 bases, J lost 2 bases, and 8 bases lay in between. The CDR3 length is 14 residues. CDR1 and CDR2 (germline): MNHEY, SMNVEV (reference sequence). The CDR3 loop is CASSLSGQPYEQYF. CDR3 coding DNA: TGTGCCAGCAGTTTATCGGGACAACCCTACGAGCAGTACTTC.

The chain recombines TRBV18 with TRBJ2-3; 10 nucleotides match TRBD2. This CDR3 is built from 21 residues. J was trimmed by 4 bases and V by 4 bases; bases with no gene match: 23. Germline V gene lookup returns CDR1 KGHSH and CDR2 LQKENI. CDR3 residues: CASSHSKQGSLAGVYPDTQYF. CDR3 in DNA: TGTGCCAGCTCACACTCCAAACAGGGATCGCTAGCGGGAGTATATCCAGATACGCAGTATTTT.